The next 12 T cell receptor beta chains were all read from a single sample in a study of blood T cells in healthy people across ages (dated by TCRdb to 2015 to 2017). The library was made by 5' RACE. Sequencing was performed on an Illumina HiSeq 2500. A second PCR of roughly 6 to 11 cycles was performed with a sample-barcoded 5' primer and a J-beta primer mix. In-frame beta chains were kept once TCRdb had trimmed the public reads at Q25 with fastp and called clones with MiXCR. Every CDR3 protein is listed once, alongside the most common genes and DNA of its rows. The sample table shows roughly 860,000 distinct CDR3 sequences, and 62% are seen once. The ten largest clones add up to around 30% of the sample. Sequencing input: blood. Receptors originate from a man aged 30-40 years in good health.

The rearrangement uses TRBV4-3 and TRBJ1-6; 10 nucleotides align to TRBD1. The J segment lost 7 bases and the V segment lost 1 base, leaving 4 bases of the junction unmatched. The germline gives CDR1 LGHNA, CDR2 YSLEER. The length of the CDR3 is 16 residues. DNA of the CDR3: TGCGCCAGCAGCCAAGGGACAGGGGGTCGAAATTCACCCCTCCACTTT. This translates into CASSQGTGGRNSPLHF.

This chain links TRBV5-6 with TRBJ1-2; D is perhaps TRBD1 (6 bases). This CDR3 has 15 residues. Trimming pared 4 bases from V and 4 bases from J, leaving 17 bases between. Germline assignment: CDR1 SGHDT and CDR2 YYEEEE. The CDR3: CASSPPGASIYGYTF. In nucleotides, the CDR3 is TGTGCCAGCAGCCCCCCAGGGGCCAGCATCTATGGCTACACCTTC.

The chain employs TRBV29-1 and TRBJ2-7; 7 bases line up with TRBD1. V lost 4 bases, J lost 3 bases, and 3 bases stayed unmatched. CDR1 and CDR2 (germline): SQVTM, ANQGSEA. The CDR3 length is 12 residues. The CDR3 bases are TGCAGCGTTGGACGACAGGGCTACGAGCAGTACTTC. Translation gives CSVGRQGYEQYF.

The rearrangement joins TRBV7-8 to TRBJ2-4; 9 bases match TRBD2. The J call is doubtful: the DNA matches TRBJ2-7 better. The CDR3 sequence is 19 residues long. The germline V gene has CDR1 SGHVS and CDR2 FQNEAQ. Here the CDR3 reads CASSSTGRAPSGVLYEQYF. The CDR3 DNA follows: TGTGCCAGCAGCTCAACCGGTAGGGCCCCTAGCGGGGTGCTCTACGAGCAGTACTTC.

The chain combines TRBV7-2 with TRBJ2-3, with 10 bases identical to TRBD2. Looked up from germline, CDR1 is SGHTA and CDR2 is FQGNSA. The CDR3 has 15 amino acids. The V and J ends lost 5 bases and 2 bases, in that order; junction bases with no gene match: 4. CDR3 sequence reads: CASSTLAGFTDTQYF. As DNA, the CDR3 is TGTGCCAGCAGCACACTAGCGGGGTTCACAGATACGCAGTATTTT. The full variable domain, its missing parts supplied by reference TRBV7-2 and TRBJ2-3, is GAGVSQSPSNKVTEKGKDVELRCDPISGHTALYWYRQSLGQGLEFLIYFQGNSAPDKSGLPSDRFSAERTGGSVSTLTIQRTQQEDSAVYLCASSTLAGFTDTQYFGPGTRLTVL.

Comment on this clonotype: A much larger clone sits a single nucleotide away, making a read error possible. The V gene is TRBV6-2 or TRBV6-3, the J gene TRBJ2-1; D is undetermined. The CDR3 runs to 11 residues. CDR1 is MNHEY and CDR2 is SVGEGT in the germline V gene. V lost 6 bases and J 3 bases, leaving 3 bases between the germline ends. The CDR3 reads CASRIYNEQFF. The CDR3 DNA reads TGTGCCAGCAGGATCTACAATGAGCAGTTCTTC.

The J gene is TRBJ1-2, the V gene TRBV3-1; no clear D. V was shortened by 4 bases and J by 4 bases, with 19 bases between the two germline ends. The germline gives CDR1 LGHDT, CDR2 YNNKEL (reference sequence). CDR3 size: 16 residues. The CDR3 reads CASSRGRETGFYGYTF. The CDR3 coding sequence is TGTGCCAGCAGCCGAGGCCGAGAAACCGGGTTCTATGGCTACACCTTC.

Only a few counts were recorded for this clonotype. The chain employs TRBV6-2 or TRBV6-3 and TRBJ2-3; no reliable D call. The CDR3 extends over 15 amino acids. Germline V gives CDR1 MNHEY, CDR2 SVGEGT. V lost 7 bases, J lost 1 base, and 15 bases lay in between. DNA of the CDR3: TGTGCCAGCACTGGAAGACTTTTACGCACAGATACGCAGTATTTT. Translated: CASTGRLLRTDTQYF.

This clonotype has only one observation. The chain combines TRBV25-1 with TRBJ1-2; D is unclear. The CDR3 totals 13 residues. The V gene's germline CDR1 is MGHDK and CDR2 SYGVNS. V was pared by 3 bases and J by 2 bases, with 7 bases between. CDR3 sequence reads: CASSENRNYGYTF. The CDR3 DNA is TGTGCCAGCAGTGAGAATCGGAACTATGGCTACACCTTC.

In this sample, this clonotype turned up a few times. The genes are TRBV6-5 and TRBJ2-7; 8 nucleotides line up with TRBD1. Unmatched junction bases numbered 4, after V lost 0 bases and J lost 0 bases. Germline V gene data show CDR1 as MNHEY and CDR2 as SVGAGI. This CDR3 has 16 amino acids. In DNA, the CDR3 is TGTGCCAGCAGTTACTCCGGACAGGGAAACTCCTACGAGCAGTACTTC. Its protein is CASSYSGQGNSYEQYF.

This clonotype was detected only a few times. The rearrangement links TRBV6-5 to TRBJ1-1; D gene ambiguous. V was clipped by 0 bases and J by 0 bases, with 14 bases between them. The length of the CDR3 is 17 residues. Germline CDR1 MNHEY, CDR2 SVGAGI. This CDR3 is CASSYSRQGSMNTEAFF. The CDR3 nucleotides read TGTGCCAGCAGTTACTCGAGGCAAGGCAGTATGAACACTGAAGCTTTCTTT.

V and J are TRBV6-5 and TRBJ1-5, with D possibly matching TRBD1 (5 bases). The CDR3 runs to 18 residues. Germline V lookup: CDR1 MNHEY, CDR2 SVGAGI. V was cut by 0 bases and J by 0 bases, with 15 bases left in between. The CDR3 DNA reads TGTGCCAGCAGTTACTCGAGCGGGGCAGGCTTTAGCAATCAGCCCCAGCATTTT. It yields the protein CASSYSSGAGFSNQPQHF.